This T cell receptor (beta chain) was sequenced during a study of T cell repertoires in cytomegalovirus infection. Study in general: It was the public TCR beta signatures that indicated both CMV infection and matching HLA type.

Only a few counts were recorded for this clonotype. Antigen specificity is unknown. V gave up 5 bases and J gave up 1 base, with 9 bases separating them. The germline gives CDR1 LNHDA, CDR2 SQIVND (reference sequence). The CDR3 extends over 13 amino acids. TCRdb analysed the reads with MiXCR anew, one entry per CDR3 protein. The sample records roughly 100,000 distinct CDR3 sequences, approximately 15% being singletons. Whole-study results and caveats: What dominated the ex vivo response were HLA-C-restricted CMV-specific TCR beta clonotypes.

The specimen was PBMCs. The receptor was derived from a human donor in good health (CMV status not recorded). Some clones in this sample may be carry-over from other donors' samples. The V call is TRBV19, the J call TRBJ2-7; tentatively, D is TRBD1 (5 bases). The DNA of the CDR3 is TGTGCCAGTAGTGCGGACAAATCCTACGAGCAGTACTTC. It translates to CASSADKSYEQYF.